Listed below are T cell receptor beta chains from one sample, sequenced in a study of CD8+ T cells in alopecia areata. Assay used: immunoSEQ multiplex PCR; TCRdb lists only in-frame clones, some missing. The sample holds 190,000 or so clones; 45% to 75% are singletons and the top ten take approximately 3.4%. The sample consisted of CD4+ T cells sorted from blood, taken at week 4, from a patient treated with tofacitinib. These receptors came from a human donor with alopecia areata. Each CDR3 is given with its conserved first and last residue. Each record gives: V gene, clone size, J gene, D gene, CDR3 protein, CDR3 DNA. The D gene is left open where the match is weak. Clone size, where shown, is once, few, many, or a class for clones that have expanded.

v_call: TRBV30; clone_size: NA; j_call: TRBJ1-5; d_call: NA; cdr3_aa: CAWSVLGGINQPQHF; cdr3_nt: TGTGCCTGGAGTGTATTGGGGGGGATCAATCAGCCCCAGCATTTT
v_call: TRBV6-1; clone_size: NA; j_call: TRBJ1-5; d_call: NA; cdr3_aa: CASSEFEYQPQHF; cdr3_nt: TGTGCCAGCAGTGAATTTGAATATCAGCCCCAGCATTTT
v_call: TRBV29-1; clone_size: NA; j_call: TRBJ2-1; d_call: NA; cdr3_aa: CSVRNGYNEQFF; cdr3_nt: TGCAGCGTTCGGAATGGTTACAATGAGCAGTTCTTC
v_call: TRBV28; clone_size: NA; j_call: TRBJ1-2; d_call: NA; cdr3_aa: CASRRRDTGKLAYYGYTF; cdr3_nt: TGTGCCAGCAGAAGACGGGACACCGGAAAGTTGGCCTACTATGGCTACACCTTC
v_call: TRBV30; clone_size: NA; j_call: TRBJ1-1; d_call: NA; cdr3_aa: CAWSAGLGTEAFF; cdr3_nt: TGTGCCTGGAGTGCAGGGCTCGGCACTGAAGCTTTCTTT
v_call: TRBV5-1; clone_size: NA; j_call: TRBJ2-2; d_call: NA; cdr3_aa: CASSLDGTANTGELFF; cdr3_nt: TGCGCCAGCAGCTTGGATGGGACGGCGAACACCGGGGAGCTGTTTTTT
v_call: TRBV29-1; clone_size: NA; j_call: TRBJ1-1; d_call: NA; cdr3_aa: CSAHAGNTEAFF; cdr3_nt: TGCAGCGCCCACGCTGGGAACACTGAAGCTTTCTTT
v_call: TRBV18; clone_size: once; j_call: TRBJ1-6; d_call: NA; cdr3_aa: CASSRDGNSPLHF; cdr3_nt: TGTGCCAGCTCACGTGACGGTAATTCACCCCTCCACTTT
v_call: TRBV7-2; clone_size: NA; j_call: TRBJ1-3; d_call: NA; cdr3_aa: CASSLLGRSTIYF; cdr3_nt: TGTGCCAGCAGCTTATTAGGGCGGAGCACCATATATTTT
v_call: TRBV5-1; clone_size: NA; j_call: TRBJ1-6; d_call: TRBD1; cdr3_aa: CASSQGQSNSPLHF; cdr3_nt: TGCGCCAGCAGCCAGGGACAGAGTAATTCACCCCTCCACTTT
v_call: TRBV29-1; clone_size: NA; j_call: TRBJ1-2; d_call: NA; cdr3_aa: CSVTGWGYGYTF; cdr3_nt: TGCAGCGTAACGGGTTGGGGCTATGGCTACACCTTC
v_call: TRBV29-1; clone_size: once; j_call: TRBJ1-2; d_call: NA; cdr3_aa: CSVGRSLQDNYGYTF; cdr3_nt: TGCAGCGTTGGGCGCTCGTTACAGGACAACTATGGCTACACCTTC
v_call: TRBV30; clone_size: NA; j_call: TRBJ1-2; d_call: TRBD1; cdr3_aa: CAWSPDRGRGYTF; cdr3_nt: TGTGCCTGGAGTCCGGACAGGGGAAGAGGCTACACCTTC
v_call: TRBV13; clone_size: NA; j_call: TRBJ2-1; d_call: TRBD2; cdr3_aa: CASERGGRQRKQFF; cdr3_nt: TGTGCCAGCGAACGGGGGGGCCGGCAAAGAAAGCAGTTCTTC
v_call: TRBV18; clone_size: NA; j_call: TRBJ1-6; d_call: NA; cdr3_aa: CASSQGPNSPLHF; cdr3_nt: TGTGCCAGCTCACAAGGGCCGAATTCACCCCTCCACTTT
v_call: TRBV10-3; clone_size: few; j_call: TRBJ1-4; d_call: NA; cdr3_aa: CAISGRAYEKLFF; cdr3_nt: TGTGCCATCAGTGGCAGGGCGTATGAAAAACTGTTTTTT
v_call: TRBV5-6; clone_size: NA; j_call: TRBJ2-3; d_call: NA; cdr3_aa: CASSLGRRDTQYF; cdr3_nt: TGTGCCAGCAGCTTGGGACGTAGAGATACGCAGTATTTT
v_call: TRBV5-4; clone_size: NA; j_call: TRBJ2-6; d_call: TRBD1; cdr3_aa: CASSQAPPGQGANVLTF; cdr3_nt: TGTGCCAGCAGCCAGGCACCCCCGGGACAGGGAGCCAACGTCCTGACTTTC
v_call: TRBV7-6; clone_size: NA; j_call: TRBJ1-5; d_call: TRBD1; cdr3_aa: CASSTDRDQPQHF; cdr3_nt: TGTGCCAGCAGCACGGACAGGGATCAGCCCCAGCATTTT
v_call: TRBV25-1; clone_size: few; j_call: TRBJ2-3; d_call: NA; cdr3_aa: CASSDIGGDTQYF; cdr3_nt: TGTGCCAGCAGTGATATAGGGGGAGATACGCAGTATTTT
v_call: TRBV30; clone_size: few; j_call: TRBJ2-5; d_call: NA; cdr3_aa: CAWAGDSTQETQYF; cdr3_nt: TGTGCCTGGGCAGGGGACTCGACCCAAGAGACCCAGTACTTC
v_call: TRBV5-6; clone_size: NA; j_call: TRBJ1-1; d_call: NA; cdr3_aa: CASSDRPDLNTEAFF; cdr3_nt: TGTGCCAGCAGCGACCGCCCGGACCTGAACACTGAAGCTTTCTTT
v_call: TRBV6-1; clone_size: NA; j_call: TRBJ1-6; d_call: NA; cdr3_aa: CASSEYFRDRSYNSPLHF; cdr3_nt: TGTGCCAGCAGTGAATACTTCAGGGACCGCTCCTATAATTCACCCCTCCACTTT
v_call: TRBV28; clone_size: NA; j_call: TRBJ1-5; d_call: NA; cdr3_aa: CASSPGGGNQPQHF; cdr3_nt: TGTGCCAGCAGTCCAGGCGGGGGCAATCAGCCCCAGCATTTT
v_call: TRBV29-1; clone_size: few; j_call: TRBJ2-3; d_call: NA; cdr3_aa: CSVPQGDTQYF; cdr3_nt: TGCAGCGTACCACAGGGAGATACGCAGTATTTT
v_call: TRBV28; clone_size: NA; j_call: TRBJ1-4; d_call: NA; cdr3_aa: CASLGRFPYEKLFF; cdr3_nt: TGTGCTAGCCTCGGAAGATTTCCCTATGAAAAACTGTTTTTT
v_call: TRBV7-9; clone_size: NA; j_call: TRBJ2-7; d_call: TRBD1; cdr3_aa: CASSLRATGGWYEQYF; cdr3_nt: TGTGCCAGCAGCTTACGAGCGACAGGGGGCTGGTACGAGCAGTACTTC
v_call: TRBV5-1; clone_size: NA; j_call: TRBJ2-1; d_call: TRBD1; cdr3_aa: CASSLGQGGHNEQFF; cdr3_nt: TGCGCCAGCAGCTTAGGACAGGGGGGCCACAATGAGCAGTTCTTC
v_call: TRBV4-1; clone_size: NA; j_call: TRBJ1-2; d_call: NA; cdr3_aa: CASSQGLRTSVLYGYTF; cdr3_nt: TGCGCCAGCAGCCAAGGCTTGAGGACATCTGTGCTCTATGGCTACACCTTC
v_call: TRBV18; clone_size: few; j_call: TRBJ2-5; d_call: NA; cdr3_aa: CASSPSPALGPKETQYF; cdr3_nt: TGTGCCAGCTCACCCTCTCCAGCCTTGGGACCTAAAGAGACCCAGTACTTC
v_call: TRBV30; clone_size: NA; j_call: TRBJ2-7; d_call: NA; cdr3_aa: CAWRGPDGLGQYF; cdr3_nt: TGTGCCTGGAGGGGACCGGACGGGTTGGGGCAGTACTTC
v_call: TRBV5-1; clone_size: NA; j_call: TRBJ2-7; d_call: TRBD1; cdr3_aa: CASSWTRDSNSYEQYF; cdr3_nt: TGCGCCAGCAGCTGGACTCGGGACAGCAACTCCTACGAGCAGTACTTC
v_call: TRBV4-1; clone_size: NA; j_call: TRBJ2-2; d_call: NA; cdr3_aa: CASSQASAGINTGELFF; cdr3_nt: TGCGCCAGCAGCCAAGCCTCGGCCGGGATTAACACCGGGGAGCTGTTTTTT
v_call: TRBV7-9; clone_size: few; j_call: TRBJ1-2; d_call: NA; cdr3_aa: CASSPSPGNGYTF; cdr3_nt: TGTGCCAGCAGCCCTAGCCCCGGAAATGGCTACACCTTC
v_call: TRBV30; clone_size: NA; j_call: TRBJ1-2; d_call: NA; cdr3_aa: CAWRSPGSPYGYTF; cdr3_nt: TGTGCCTGGAGGTCTCCGGGGAGTCCTTATGGCTACACCTTC
v_call: TRBV9; clone_size: NA; j_call: TRBJ2-7; d_call: TRBD1; cdr3_aa: CASRPGTGGSEQYF; cdr3_nt: TGTGCCAGCAGACCCGGGACAGGGGGCAGTGAGCAGTACTTC
v_call: TRBV29-1; clone_size: NA; j_call: TRBJ2-4; d_call: NA; cdr3_aa: CSVAGLDAKNIQYF; cdr3_nt: TGCAGCGTGGCCGGGTTGGACGCCAAAAACATTCAGTACTTC
v_call: TRBV6-5; clone_size: NA; j_call: TRBJ1-1; d_call: NA; cdr3_aa: CASSQRTERYTEAFF; cdr3_nt: TGTGCCAGCAGCCAAAGGACCGAACGGTACACTGAAGCCTTCTTT
v_call: TRBV29-1; clone_size: NA; j_call: TRBJ2-7; d_call: NA; cdr3_aa: CSVESGGPNEQYF; cdr3_nt: TGCAGCGTTGAATCGGGCGGTCCCAACGAGCAGTACTTC
v_call: TRBV5-6; clone_size: NA; j_call: TRBJ1-2; d_call: NA; cdr3_aa: CASSPVIKGSYTF; cdr3_nt: TGTGCCAGCAGCCCTGTTATCAAAGGGAGCTACACCTTC
v_call: TRBV25-1; clone_size: NA; j_call: TRBJ2-5; d_call: TRBD2; cdr3_aa: CASNPTSGQETQYF; cdr3_nt: TGTGCCAGCAATCCTACTAGCGGCCAAGAGACCCAGTACTTC
v_call: TRBV7-9; clone_size: NA; j_call: TRBJ2-5; d_call: NA; cdr3_aa: CASRDPRGTQYF; cdr3_nt: TGTGCCAGCAGAGATCCCAGGGGGACCCAGTACTTC
v_call: TRBV4-3; clone_size: NA; j_call: TRBJ1-2; d_call: TRBD1; cdr3_aa: CASSQGGTASNYGYTF; cdr3_nt: TGCGCCAGCAGCCAGGGCGGGACAGCTTCCAACTATGGCTACACCTTC
v_call: TRBV29-1; clone_size: NA; j_call: TRBJ2-1; d_call: TRBD2; cdr3_aa: CSAERGGGNEQFF; cdr3_nt: TGCAGCGCAGAGCGGGGGGGCGGAAATGAGCAGTTCTTC
v_call: TRBV30; clone_size: NA; j_call: TRBJ1-4; d_call: TRBD1; cdr3_aa: CAWNRGTNEKLFF; cdr3_nt: TGTGCCTGGAACAGGGGCACTAATGAAAAACTGTTTTTT
v_call: TRBV29-1; clone_size: few; j_call: TRBJ1-2; d_call: NA; cdr3_aa: CSVEDYGYTF; cdr3_nt: TGCAGCGTTGAAGACTATGGCTACACCTTC
v_call: TRBV28; clone_size: NA; j_call: TRBJ2-3; d_call: NA; cdr3_aa: CASSSTGSTDTQYF; cdr3_nt: TGTGCCAGCAGTTCCACAGGAAGCACAGATACGCAGTATTTT
v_call: TRBV29-1; clone_size: NA; j_call: TRBJ2-1; d_call: TRBD2; cdr3_aa: CSVGGVERGYNEQFF; cdr3_nt: TGCAGCGTCGGGGGTGTGGAGCGGGGCTACAATGAGCAGTTCTTC
v_call: TRBV28; clone_size: NA; j_call: TRBJ2-7; d_call: NA; cdr3_aa: CASSLPGPYEQYF; cdr3_nt: TGTGCCAGCAGCCTCCCGGGGCCATACGAGCAGTACTTC
v_call: TRBV29-1; clone_size: NA; j_call: TRBJ2-7; d_call: NA; cdr3_aa: CSVIVRGGPRSYEQYF; cdr3_nt: TGCAGCGTTATCGTCCGCGGCGGCCCCCGCTCCTACGAGCAGTACTTC
v_call: TRBV18; clone_size: NA; j_call: TRBJ2-5; d_call: TRBD1; cdr3_aa: CASSPRTGGKETQYF; cdr3_nt: TGTGCCAGCTCACCCCGGACAGGGGGCAAAGAGACCCAGTACTTC